Listed below are T cell receptor beta chains from one sample, sequenced in a study of CD8 T cells in ankylosing spondylitis. TCRdb passed the 5' RACE reads through MiXCR, listing each CDR3 protein once. This table holds hundreds of thousands of distinct CDR3 sequences, about 13% found once. Sequencing used blood, either unsorted or a sorted T cell fraction (not recorded which). The receptors derive from a male donor with ankylosing spondylitis. CDR3s include the opening cysteine and the closing phenylalanine or tryptophan. A D gene is named only where the DNA matches it firmly. Rows give clone size only sometimes, using once, few, many, or a class for an expanded clone.

clone size	V gene	D gene	J gene	CDR3 length	CDR3 protein	CDR3 DNA
.	TRBV20-1	.	TRBJ1-1	14	CSHASRGGNTEAFF	TGCAGTCACGCCTCCAGAGGGGGGAACACTGAAGCTTTCTTT
many	TRBV5-1	.	TRBJ2-3	12	CASSPSEDTQYF	TGCGCCAGCAGCCCTTCCGAAGATACGCAGTATTTT
many	TRBV5-6	.	TRBJ2-6	15	CASSLTVSGANVLTF	TGTGCCAGCAGCTTGACTGTATCTGGGGCCAACGTCCTGACTTTC
.	TRBV30	.	TRBJ1-2	16	CAWTGVSLGEGYGYTF	TGTGCCTGGACTGGTGTATCTCTTGGCGAAGGGTATGGCTACACCTTC
.	TRBV5-1	.	TRBJ1-4	15	CASSLAPGLYEKLFF	TGCGCCAGCAGCTTGGCCCCGGGACTGTATGAAAAACTGTTTTTT
few	TRBV12-3/TRBV12-4	.	TRBJ1-1	12	CASSRDFSEAFF	TGTGCCAGCAGCCGGGACTTCTCAGAAGCTTTCTTT
.	TRBV20-1	TRBD1	TRBJ1-1	17	CSARGQGGNIMNTEAFF	TGCAGTGCTAGAGGGCAAGGGGGCAATATTATGAACACTGAAGCTTTCTTT
few	TRBV24-1	TRBD2	TRBJ2-5	15	CATSGLAGVGETQYF	TGTGCCACCAGTGGCCTAGCGGGAGTAGGAGAGACCCAGTACTTC
.	TRBV27	.	TRBJ1-6	14	CASGTTEYNSPLHF	TGTGCCAGCGGGACGACAGAGTATAATTCACCCCTCCACTTT
.	TRBV5-6	TRBD2	TRBJ2-7	14	CASSYRLAEYEQYF	TGTGCCAGCAGCTACCGACTAGCGGAATACGAGCAGTACTTC
few	TRBV20-1	TRBD1	TRBJ2-2	14	CSARPGQWTGELFF	TGCAGTGCCCGACCGGGACAGTGGACCGGGGAGCTGTTTTTT
.	TRBV3-1	.	TRBJ2-3	16	CASSQGQGRRTDTQYF	TGTGCCAGCAGCCAAGGTCAGGGGAGAAGGACAGATACGCAGTATTTT
.	TRBV10-3	TRBD1	TRBJ2-5	15	CAIATGQGLPKTQHF	TGTGCCATAGCCACCGGACAGGGGCTTCCGAAGACCCAGCACTTC
many	TRBV5-1	TRBD2	TRBJ2-3	17	CASSPKTSGRAGDTQYF	TGCGCCAGCAGCCCCAAGACTAGCGGGAGGGCCGGAGATACGCAGTATTTT
few	TRBV28	.	TRBJ1-1	14	CASSLRSIFREAFF	TGTGCCAGCAGTTTACGGTCCATTTTCCGTGAAGCTTTCTTT
few	TRBV15	.	TRBJ2-2	14	CATSREVNTGELFF	TGTGCCACCAGCAGAGAAGTGAACACCGGGGAGCTGTTTTTT
few	TRBV5-1	TRBD1	TRBJ2-1	16	CASSYVRDRGYNEQFF	TGCGCCAGCAGCTATGTCAGGGACAGGGGATACAATGAGCAGTTCTTC
few	TRBV20-1	.	TRBJ2-7	12	CSARESRDEQYF	TGCAGTGCTAGAGAGTCCAGAGACGAGCAGTACTTC
few	TRBV20-1	.	TRBJ1-1	14	CSARDQGGSTEAFF	TGCAGTGCTAGAGATCAGGGCGGGAGCACTGAAGCTTTCTTT